The 7 T cell receptor beta chains reported below all come from one sample, sequenced in a study of blood T cells in healthy people across ages. Primed by a sample-barcoded 5' primer and a J-beta primer mix, a second PCR proceeded for about 7 to 12 cycles. Via MiXCR, TCRdb re-called the 5' RACE reads, giving one row per CDR3 protein. The sample contains fewer than 2,000,000 distinct CDR3 sequences, around 35% of which appear only once. Sequenced material: blood. These receptors all stem from a woman in her 30s in good health.

The rearrangement links TRBV20-1 to TRBJ2-5; 15 bases align to TRBD2. Looked up from germline, CDR1 is DFQATT and CDR2 is SNEGSKA (reference sequence). With V trimmed by 1 base and J by 5 bases, 11 bases remained unmatched. This CDR3 spans 18 amino acids. CDR3 nucleotide sequence: TGCAGTGCTAGAGTCCCCGGACTAGCGGGGGGGCCTAAGGAGACCCAGTACTTC. Encoded protein: CSARVPGLAGGPKETQYF.

This clonotype appeared a few times. The chain links TRBV21-1 to TRBJ1-5. TRBV21-1 is assigned pseudogene status. This CDR3 has 15 residues. CDR3 nucleotides: TGTGCCAGCAGCAACAGGACCTATTTTAACCAGCCCCAGCATTTT. It yields the protein CASSNRTYFNQPQHF.

V gene TRBV28 combines with J gene TRBJ2-7; the match to TRBD1 covers 12 bases. The V segment lost 5 bases and the J segment 5 bases; nucleotides outside the gene matches: 13. There are 17 residues in the CDR3. Per germline, CDR1 MDHEN and CDR2 SYDVKM. The CDR3 loop reads CASSLPPGQGARNEQYF. Written as DNA, the CDR3 is TGTGCCAGCAGTCTCCCTCCGGGACAGGGGGCTCGGAACGAGCAGTACTTC.

This clonotype was seen ten or more times. The rearrangement links TRBV12-3 or TRBV12-4 to TRBJ2-5, with D perhaps matching TRBD2 (6 bases). Trimming removed 3 bases at V and 0 bases at J, with 8 bases between. The CDR3 contains 14 residues. This chain's CDR3 is CASSFGLNQETQYF. The CDR3 nucleotides read TGTGCCAGCAGTTTCGGACTAAACCAAGAGACCCAGTACTTC.

V gene TRBV4-3 combines with J gene TRBJ2-5, with TRBD2 matching 11 bases. TRBJ2-7 matches the DNA end more closely, so the J call is doubtful. The CDR3 totals 18 residues. Per the germline V gene, CDR1 is LGHNA and CDR2 is YSLEER. CDR3 residues: CASSQDSTGTSGLYEQYF. As DNA, the CDR3 is TGCGCCAGCAGCCAAGACTCTACCGGGACTAGCGGATTATACGAGCAGTACTTC.

This clonotype was seen once. The V and J genes are TRBV20-1 and TRBJ1-1, with TRBD1 as a possible D gene (6 bases). Germline values: CDR1 DFQATT, CDR2 SNEGSKA (reference sequence). V was shortened by 0 bases and J by 5 bases, with 13 bases between the two germline ends. The CDR3 is 14 residues long. The CDR3 spells CSARDLLTGTEAFF. CDR3 sequence (DNA): TGCAGTGCTAGAGATCTTTTAACAGGGACTGAAGCTTTCTTT.

This clonotype appeared once. The chain joins TRBV28 to TRBJ1-5; 7 nucleotides align to TRBD1. Germline-derived CDR1 and CDR2 are MDHEN and SYDVKM. Losses at the gene ends were 7 bases for V and 7 bases for J; bases not matched to a gene: 10. The CDR3 has 14 amino acids. This CDR3 reads CASTSGQLWQPQHF. The CDR3, as DNA: TGTGCCAGCACCTCGGGACAGCTATGGCAGCCCCAGCATTTT.